This record concerns one TCR beta chain sequence. What it binds is not known. This sample was taken from a study of OX40 agonist ivuxolimab in advanced cancers. Overall study results and limits: Some patients without response likewise showed low normalized clonal expansion.

Sequenced by immunoSEQ multiplex PCR; TCRdb stores in-frame clones only, minus some. The top ten clones hold roughly 12% of a sample with about 42,000 clones, around nine tenths of them seen once. CDR3 length: 12 residues. Trimming removed 4 bases from V and 3 bases from J, with 6 bases in between. Per germline, CDR1 SGHRS and CDR2 YFSETQ. The gene calls are TRBV5-1 and TRBJ2-3; D gene uncertain. The sequencing here drew on CD4+ or CD8+ T cells sorted from blood, taken in a trial of the OX40 agonist ivuxolimab. This TCR derives from an adult with an advanced solid tumor such as melanoma, head and neck, liver or kidney cancer. The CDR3 DNA sequence: TGCGCCAGCAGCGACGGGACAGATACGCAGTATTTT. Amino acid sequence: CASSDGTDTQYF. The complete variable domain, with remaining parts taken from reference TRBV5-1 and TRBJ2-3, reads KAGVTQTPRYLIKTRGQQVTLSCSPISGHRSVSWYQQTPGQGLQFLFEYFSETQRNKGNFPGRFSGRQFSNSRSEMNVSTLELGDSALYLCASSDGTDTQYFGPGTRLTVL.